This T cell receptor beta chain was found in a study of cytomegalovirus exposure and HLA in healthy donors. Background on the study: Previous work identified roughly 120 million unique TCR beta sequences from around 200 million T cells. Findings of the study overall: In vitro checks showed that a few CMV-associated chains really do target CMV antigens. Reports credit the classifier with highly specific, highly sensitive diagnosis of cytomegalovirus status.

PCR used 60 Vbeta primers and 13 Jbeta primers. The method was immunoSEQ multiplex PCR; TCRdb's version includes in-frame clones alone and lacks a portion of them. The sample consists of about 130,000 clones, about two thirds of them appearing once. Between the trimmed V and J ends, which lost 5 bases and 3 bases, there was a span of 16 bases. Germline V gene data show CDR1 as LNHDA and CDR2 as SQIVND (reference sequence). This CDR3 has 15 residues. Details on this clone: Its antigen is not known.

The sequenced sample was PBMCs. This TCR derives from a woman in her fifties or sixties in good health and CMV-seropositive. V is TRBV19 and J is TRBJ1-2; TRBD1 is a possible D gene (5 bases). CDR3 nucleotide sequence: TGTGCCAGTAGTCTGAGGATCATAGGGGACTATGGCTACACCTTC. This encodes CASSLRIIGDYGYTF.